This T cell receptor (beta chain) was profiled in a study of cytomegalovirus exposure and HLA in healthy donors. Study outcomes and limitations: TCR beta chains numbering 164 were designated cytomegalovirus-associated.

The donors were part of the 120-subject validation cohort, which stood apart from the roughly 730-subject first cohort. This clone came up a few times. Its antigen is not identified. The protocol was immunoSEQ multiplex PCR, while the TCRdb copy is restricted to in-frame clones and leaves out a portion. Here the sample spans about 88,000 clones, 84% being singletons. The specimen was PBMCs. The receptor was derived from a young woman in good health and CMV-seropositive.

CDR3 nucleotide sequence: TGTGCCAGCAGTTTAGCGGGGGGGCAATCTGATACGCAGTATTTT. It is translated as CASSLAGGQSDTQYF. The gene calls are TRBV6-1 and TRBJ2-3; TRBD2 agrees at 11 bases. Losses at the gene ends were 5 bases for V and 6 bases for J; bases not matched to a gene: 7. The germline gives CDR1 MNHNS, CDR2 SASEGT. The CDR3 is 15 residues long.